One and the same sample provided the 6 T cell receptor beta chains below, sequenced in a study of blood T cell repertoires in COVID-19. TCRdb's table, derived via immunoSEQ multiplex PCR, lists solely in-frame clones and lacks some. The data contain approximately 120,000 clones, around 89% of them singletons. Sequenced material: peripheral blood. The receptors were sampled from a human donor with acute or convalescent COVID-19. The donor label of this sample is uncertain.

The V gene is TRBV4-3, the J gene TRBJ2-2, with D possibly TRBD2 on 5 matching bases. V lost 7 bases to trimming and J lost 6 bases, with 18 bases between them. Germline CDR1 and CDR2: LGHNA and YSLEER. The CDR3 is 15 amino acids. CDR3 in DNA: TGCGCCAGCAAGATTACTCCGGGATTGGCCGGGGAGCTGTTTTTT. Translating gives CASKITPGLAGELFF.

The CDR3 is CASSVPGSGGEKLFF. CDR3 sequence (DNA): TGTGCCAGCAGTGTGCCCGGTTCGGGAGGGGAAAAACTGTTTTTT. This chain uses TRBV28 with TRBJ1-4; no firm D call. With 5 bases removed from V and 8 bases from J, the gap between germline ends came to 18 bases. The CDR3 is 15 residues long. CDR1 MDHEN and CDR2 SYDVKM come from the germline V gene.

The gene calls are TRBV25-1 and TRBJ2-5; weak D call: TRBD2 (6 bases). V lost 2 bases and J 1 base, leaving 14 bases between the germline ends. Germline CDR1 reads MGHDK; CDR2 reads SYGVNS. This CDR3 is built from 16 residues. The CDR3 reads CASSEGRMGLQETQYF. CDR3 nucleotide sequence: TGTGCCAGCAGTGAAGGGAGGATGGGACTCCAAGAGACCCAGTACTTC. The full variable domain, its missing parts supplied by reference TRBV25-1 and TRBJ2-5, is EADIYQTPRYLVIGTGKKITLECSQTMGHDKMYWYQQDPGMELHLIHYSYGVNSTEKGDLSSESTVSRIRTEHFPLTLESARPSHTSQYLCASSEGRMGLQETQYFGPGTRLLVL.

The chain carries TRBV19 and TRBJ1-3; weak D call: TRBD1 (5 bases). V lost 5 bases, J lost 4 bases, and 18 bases lay in between. Germline V gene lookup returns CDR1 LNHDA and CDR2 SQIVND (reference sequence). The CDR3 covers 16 residues. For the CDR3, the DNA is TGTGCCAGTAGTCCGGGACTAGCGGGCGCCGGAAACACCATATATTTT. Its protein product is CASSPGLAGAGNTIYF.

J is TRBJ1-2 and V is TRBV28; D is unresolved. The CDR3 length is 11 residues. Trimming removed 5 bases from V and 10 bases from J, with 11 bases in between. Germline V gene data show CDR1 as MDHEN and CDR2 as SYDVKM. CDR3 DNA: TGTGCCAGCAGTGTTTACCGGGACTACACCTTC. Translated: CASSVYRDYTF.

CDR3 residues: CASSLALAGAYEQYF. In nucleotides, the CDR3 is TGTGCCAGTAGCCTGGCACTAGCGGGAGCCTACGAGCAGTACTTC. This chain links TRBV19 with TRBJ2-7, with 11 bases that match TRBD2. The CDR3 sequence is 15 residues long. Germline CDR1 reads LNHDA; CDR2 reads SQIVND (reference sequence). Trimming took 6 bases from V and 2 from J; bases not matched to a gene: 6.